This T cell receptor beta chain was recovered during a study of T cells expressing NK-cell markers. Study details: Beta-chain profiling covered CD3+CD56+NKG2C+, CD3+CD56+NKG2C- and CD3+CD56-NKG2C+ sorted subsets.

Germline loops: CDR1 SNHLY, CDR2 FYNNEI. The CDR3 spans 14 residues. Worth noting for this clonotype: Its cognate antigen is unknown.

TCRdb reprocessed the 5' RACE reads and keeps a single row for each CDR3 protein, giving no DNA. The sample has 500,000 to 700,000 distinct CDR3 sequences; the top ten hold approximately 3.6%. Points from the study as a whole: HCMV specificity was not established for the expanded NKG2C+ T cell clones.

The material sequenced was blood T cells: a sorted CD56 or NKG2C T cell subset, CD4+ or CD8+ T cells, or bulk PBMC T cells (not recorded which). The rearrangement uses TRBV2 and TRBJ1-2; TCRdb calls TRBD1, which cannot be checked without DNA. The receptor was isolated from a young man in good health. This chain's CDR3 is CASRNGQGAIGYTF.